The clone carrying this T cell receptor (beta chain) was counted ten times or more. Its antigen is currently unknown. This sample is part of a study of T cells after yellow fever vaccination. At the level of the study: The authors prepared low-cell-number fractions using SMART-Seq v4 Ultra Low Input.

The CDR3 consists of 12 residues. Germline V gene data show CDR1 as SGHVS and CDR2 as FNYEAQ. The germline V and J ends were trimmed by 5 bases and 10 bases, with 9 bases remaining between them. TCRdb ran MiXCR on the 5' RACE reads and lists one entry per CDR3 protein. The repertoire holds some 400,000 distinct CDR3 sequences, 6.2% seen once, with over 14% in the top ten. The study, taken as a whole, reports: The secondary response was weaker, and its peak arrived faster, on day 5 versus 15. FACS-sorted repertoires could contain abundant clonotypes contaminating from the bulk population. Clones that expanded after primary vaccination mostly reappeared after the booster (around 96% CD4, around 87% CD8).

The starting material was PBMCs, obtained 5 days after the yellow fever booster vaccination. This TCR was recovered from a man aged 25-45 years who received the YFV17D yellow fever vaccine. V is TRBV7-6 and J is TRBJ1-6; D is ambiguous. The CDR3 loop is CASSGRGSPLHF. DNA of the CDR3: TGTGCCAGCAGCGGCCGTGGATCACCCCTCCACTTT. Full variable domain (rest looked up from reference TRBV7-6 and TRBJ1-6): GAGVSQSPRYKVTKRGQDVALRCDPISGHVSLYWYRQALGQGPEFLTYFNYEAQQDKSGLPNDRFSAERPEGSISTLTIQRTEQRDSAMYRCASSGRGSPLHFGNGTRLTVT.